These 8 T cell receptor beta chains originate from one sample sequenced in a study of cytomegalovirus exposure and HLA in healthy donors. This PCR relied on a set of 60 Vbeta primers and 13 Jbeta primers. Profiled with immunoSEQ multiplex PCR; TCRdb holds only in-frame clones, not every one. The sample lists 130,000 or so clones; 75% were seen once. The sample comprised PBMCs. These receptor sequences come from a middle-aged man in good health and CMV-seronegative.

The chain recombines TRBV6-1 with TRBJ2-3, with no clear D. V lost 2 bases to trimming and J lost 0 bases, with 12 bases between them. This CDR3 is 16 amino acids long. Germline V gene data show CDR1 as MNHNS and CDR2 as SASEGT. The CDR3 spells CASSEFRTSSTDTQYF. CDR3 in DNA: TGTGCCAGCAGTGAATTTAGAACCTCTAGCACAGATACGCAGTATTTT.

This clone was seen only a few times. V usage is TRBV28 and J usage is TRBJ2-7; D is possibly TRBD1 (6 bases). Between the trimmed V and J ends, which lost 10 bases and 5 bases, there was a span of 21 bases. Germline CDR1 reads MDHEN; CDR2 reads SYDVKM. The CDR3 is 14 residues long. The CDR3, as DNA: TGTGCCACCCACTACGGGACATCAATCCACGAGCAGTACTTC. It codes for CATHYGTSIHEQYF.

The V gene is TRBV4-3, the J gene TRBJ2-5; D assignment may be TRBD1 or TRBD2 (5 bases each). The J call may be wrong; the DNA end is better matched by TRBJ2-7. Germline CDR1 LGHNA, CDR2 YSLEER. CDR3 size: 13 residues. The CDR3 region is CASSQGDSYEQYF. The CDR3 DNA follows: TGCGCCAGCAGCCAGGGGGACTCCTACGAGCAGTACTTC.

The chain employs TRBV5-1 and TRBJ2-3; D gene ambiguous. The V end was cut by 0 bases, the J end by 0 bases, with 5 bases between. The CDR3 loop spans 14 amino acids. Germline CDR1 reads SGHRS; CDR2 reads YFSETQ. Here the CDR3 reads CASSLESSTDTQYF. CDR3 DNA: TGCGCCAGCAGCTTGGAGAGTAGCACAGATACGCAGTATTTT.

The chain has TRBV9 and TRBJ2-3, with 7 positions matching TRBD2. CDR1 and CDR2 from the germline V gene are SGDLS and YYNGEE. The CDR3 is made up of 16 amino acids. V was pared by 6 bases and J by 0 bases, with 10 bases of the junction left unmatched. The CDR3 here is CASTPLRESSTDTQYF. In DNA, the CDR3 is TGTGCCAGCACCCCCTTGCGGGAGTCTAGCACAGATACGCAGTATTTT.

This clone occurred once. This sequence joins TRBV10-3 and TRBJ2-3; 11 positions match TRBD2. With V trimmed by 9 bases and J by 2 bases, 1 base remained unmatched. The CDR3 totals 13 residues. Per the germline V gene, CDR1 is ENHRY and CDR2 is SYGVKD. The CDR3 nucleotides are TGTGCCATGGGACTAGCGGTCACAGATACGCAGTATTTT. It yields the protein CAMGLAVTDTQYF.

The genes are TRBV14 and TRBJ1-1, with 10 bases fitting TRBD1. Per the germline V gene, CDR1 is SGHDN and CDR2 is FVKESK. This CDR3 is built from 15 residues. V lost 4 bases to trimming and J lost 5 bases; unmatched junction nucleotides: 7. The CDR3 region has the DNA TGTGCCAGCAGCCCGGGACAGGGGCGGGGGACTGAAGCTTTCTTT. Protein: CASSPGQGRGTEAFF.

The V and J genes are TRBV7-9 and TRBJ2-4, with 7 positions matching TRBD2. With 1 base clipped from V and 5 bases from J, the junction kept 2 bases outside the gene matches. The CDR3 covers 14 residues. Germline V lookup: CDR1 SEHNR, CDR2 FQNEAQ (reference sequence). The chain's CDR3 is CASSLVGGENIQYF. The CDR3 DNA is TGTGCCAGCAGCTTAGTGGGAGGGGAAAACATTCAGTACTTC.